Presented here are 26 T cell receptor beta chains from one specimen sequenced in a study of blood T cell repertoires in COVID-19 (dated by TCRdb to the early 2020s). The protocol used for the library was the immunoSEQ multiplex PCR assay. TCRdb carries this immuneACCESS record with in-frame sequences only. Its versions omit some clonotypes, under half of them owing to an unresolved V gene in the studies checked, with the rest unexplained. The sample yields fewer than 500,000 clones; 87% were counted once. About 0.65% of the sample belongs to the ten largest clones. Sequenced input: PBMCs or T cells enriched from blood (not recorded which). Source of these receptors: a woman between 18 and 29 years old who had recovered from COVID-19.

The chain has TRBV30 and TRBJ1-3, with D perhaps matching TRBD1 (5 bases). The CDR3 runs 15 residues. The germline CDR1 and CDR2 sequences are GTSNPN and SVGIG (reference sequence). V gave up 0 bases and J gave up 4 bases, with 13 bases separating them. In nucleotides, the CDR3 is TGTGCCTGGAGTGTACAAGGGGCAGGAGGAAACACCATATATTTT. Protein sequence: CAWSVQGAGGNTIYF.

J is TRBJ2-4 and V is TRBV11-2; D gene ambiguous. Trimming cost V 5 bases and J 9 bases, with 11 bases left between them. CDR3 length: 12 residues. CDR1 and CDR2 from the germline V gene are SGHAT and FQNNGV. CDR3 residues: CASSPRSPIQYF. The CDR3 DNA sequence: TGTGCCAGCAGCCCCCGGTCCCCCATTCAGTACTTC.

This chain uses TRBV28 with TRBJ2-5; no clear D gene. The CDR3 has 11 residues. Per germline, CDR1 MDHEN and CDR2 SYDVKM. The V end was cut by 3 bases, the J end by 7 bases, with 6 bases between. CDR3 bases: TGTGCCAGCAGTTTTCTGGCGACCCAGTACTTC. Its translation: CASSFLATQYF.

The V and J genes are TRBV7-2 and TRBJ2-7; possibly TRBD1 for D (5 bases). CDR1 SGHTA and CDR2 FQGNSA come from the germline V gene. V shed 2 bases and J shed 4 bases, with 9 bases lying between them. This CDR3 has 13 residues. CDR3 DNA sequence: TGTGCCAGCAGCTTAACAGGTTTTTACGAGCAGTACTTC. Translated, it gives CASSLTGFYEQYF. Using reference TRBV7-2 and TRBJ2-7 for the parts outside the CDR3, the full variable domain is GAGVSQSPSNKVTEKGKDVELRCDPISGHTALYWYRQSLGQGLEFLIYFQGNSAPDKSGLPSDRFSAERTGGSVSTLTIQRTQQEDSAVYLCASSLTGFYEQYFGPGTRLTVT.

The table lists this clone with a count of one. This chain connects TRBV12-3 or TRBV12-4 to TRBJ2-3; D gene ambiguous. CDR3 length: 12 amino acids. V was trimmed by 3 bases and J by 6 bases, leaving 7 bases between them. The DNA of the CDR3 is TGTGCCAGCAGTTTCAGTCTGGATACGCAGTATTTT. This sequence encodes CASSFSLDTQYF.

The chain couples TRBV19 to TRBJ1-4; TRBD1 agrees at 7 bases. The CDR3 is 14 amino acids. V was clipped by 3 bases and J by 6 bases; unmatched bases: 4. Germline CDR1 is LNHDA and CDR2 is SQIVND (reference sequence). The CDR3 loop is CASSIGDSDEKLFF. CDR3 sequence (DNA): TGTGCCAGTAGTATCGGGGACAGTGATGAAAAACTGTTTTTT.

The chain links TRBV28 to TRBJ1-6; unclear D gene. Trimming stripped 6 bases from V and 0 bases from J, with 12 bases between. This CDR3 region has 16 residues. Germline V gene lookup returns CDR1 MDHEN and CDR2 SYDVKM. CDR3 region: CASSGVAGSYNSPLHF. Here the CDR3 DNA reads TGTGCCAGCAGCGGGGTAGCCGGCTCCTATAATTCACCCCTCCACTTT.

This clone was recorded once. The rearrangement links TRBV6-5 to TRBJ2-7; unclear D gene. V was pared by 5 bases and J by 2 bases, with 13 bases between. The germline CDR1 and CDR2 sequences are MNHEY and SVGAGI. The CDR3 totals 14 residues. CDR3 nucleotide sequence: TGTGCCAGCAGTCTAACTATTGCTGCCTACGAGCAGTACTTC. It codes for CASSLTIAAYEQYF.

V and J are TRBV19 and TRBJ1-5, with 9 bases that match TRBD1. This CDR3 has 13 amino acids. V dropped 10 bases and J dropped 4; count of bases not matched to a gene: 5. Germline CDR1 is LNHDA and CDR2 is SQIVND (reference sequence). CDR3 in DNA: TGTGCCACCCGACAGGGGGTGAATCAGCCCCAGCATTTT. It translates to CATRQGVNQPQHF.

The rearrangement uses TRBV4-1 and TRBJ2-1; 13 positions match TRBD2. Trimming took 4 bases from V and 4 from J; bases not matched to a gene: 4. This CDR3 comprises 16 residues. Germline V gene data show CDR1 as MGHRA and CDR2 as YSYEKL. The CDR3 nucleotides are TGCGCCAGCAGCCGCGGACTAGCGGGGGAGTACAATGAGCAGTTCTTC. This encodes CASSRGLAGEYNEQFF.

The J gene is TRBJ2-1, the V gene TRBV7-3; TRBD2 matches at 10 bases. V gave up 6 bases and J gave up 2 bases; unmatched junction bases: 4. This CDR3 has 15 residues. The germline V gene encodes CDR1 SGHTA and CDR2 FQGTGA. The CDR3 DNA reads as TGTGCCAGCAGACGGAGCGGGGGGGCCTACAATGAGCAGTTCTTC. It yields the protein CASRRSGGAYNEQFF.

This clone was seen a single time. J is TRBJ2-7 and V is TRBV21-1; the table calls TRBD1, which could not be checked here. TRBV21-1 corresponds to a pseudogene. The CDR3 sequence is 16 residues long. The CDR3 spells CASSKVRDRPTYEQYF. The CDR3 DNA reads TGTGCCAGCAGCAAAGTTAGAGACAGACCTACCTACGAGCAGTACTTC.

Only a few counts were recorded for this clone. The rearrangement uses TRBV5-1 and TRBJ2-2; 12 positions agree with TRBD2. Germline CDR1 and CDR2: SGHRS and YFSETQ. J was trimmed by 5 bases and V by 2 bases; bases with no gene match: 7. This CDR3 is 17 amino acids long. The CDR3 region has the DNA TGCGCCAGCAGCTTTCTGACTAGCGGGGGAGAGACCGGGGAGCTGTTTTTT. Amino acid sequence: CASSFLTSGGETGELFF.

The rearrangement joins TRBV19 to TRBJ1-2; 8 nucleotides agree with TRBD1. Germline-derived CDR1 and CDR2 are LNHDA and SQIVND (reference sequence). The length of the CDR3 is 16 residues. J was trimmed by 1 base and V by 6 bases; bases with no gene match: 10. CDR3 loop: CASRGPTGASNYGYTF. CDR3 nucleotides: TGTGCCAGTAGAGGCCCGACAGGGGCGAGTAACTATGGCTACACCTTC.

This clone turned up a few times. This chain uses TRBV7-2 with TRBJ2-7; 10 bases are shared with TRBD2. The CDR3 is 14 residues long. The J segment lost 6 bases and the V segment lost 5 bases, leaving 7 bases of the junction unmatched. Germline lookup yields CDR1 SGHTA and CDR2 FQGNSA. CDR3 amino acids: CASSVSGGALEQYF. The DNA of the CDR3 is TGTGCCAGCAGCGTAAGCGGGGGGGCCCTCGAGCAGTACTTC. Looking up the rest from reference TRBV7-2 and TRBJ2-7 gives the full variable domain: GAGVSQSPSNKVTEKGKDVELRCDPISGHTALYWYRQSLGQGLEFLIYFQGNSAPDKSGLPSDRFSAERTGGSVSTLTIQRTQQEDSAVYLCASSVSGGALEQYFGPGTRLTVT.

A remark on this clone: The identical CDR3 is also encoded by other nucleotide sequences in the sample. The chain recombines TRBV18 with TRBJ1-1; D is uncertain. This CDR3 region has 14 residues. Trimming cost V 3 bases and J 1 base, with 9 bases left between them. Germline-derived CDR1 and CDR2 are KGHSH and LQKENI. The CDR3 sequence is CASSPSGGNTEAFF. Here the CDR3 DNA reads TGTGCCAGCTCACCTAGTGGAGGGAACACTGAAGCTTTCTTT.

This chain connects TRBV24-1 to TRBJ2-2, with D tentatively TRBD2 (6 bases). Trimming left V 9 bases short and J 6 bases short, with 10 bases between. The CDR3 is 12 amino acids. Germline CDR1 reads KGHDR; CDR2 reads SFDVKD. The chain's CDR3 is CATGTDSGELFF. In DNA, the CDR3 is TGTGCCACCGGGACTGATTCCGGGGAGCTGTTTTTT.

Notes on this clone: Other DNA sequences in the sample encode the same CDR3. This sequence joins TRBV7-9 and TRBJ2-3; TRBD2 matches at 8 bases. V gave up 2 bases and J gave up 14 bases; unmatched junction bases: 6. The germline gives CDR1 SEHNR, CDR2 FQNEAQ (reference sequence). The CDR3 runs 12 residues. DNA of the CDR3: TGTGCCAGCAGCTTAAGTAGCGGGGAACGGTATTTT. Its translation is CASSLSSGERYF.

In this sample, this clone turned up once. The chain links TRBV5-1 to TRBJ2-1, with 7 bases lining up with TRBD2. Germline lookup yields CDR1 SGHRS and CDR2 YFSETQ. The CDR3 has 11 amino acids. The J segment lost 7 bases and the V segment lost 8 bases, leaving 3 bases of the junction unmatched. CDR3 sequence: CASTGGNEQFF. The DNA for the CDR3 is TGCGCCAGTACGGGGGGAAATGAGCAGTTCTTC.

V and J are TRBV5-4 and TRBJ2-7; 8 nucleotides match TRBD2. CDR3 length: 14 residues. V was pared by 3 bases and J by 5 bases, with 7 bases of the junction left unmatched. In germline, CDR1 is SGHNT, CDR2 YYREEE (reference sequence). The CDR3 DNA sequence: TGTGCCAGCAGCTCAGCGGGGGCTGCGGACGAGCAGTACTTC. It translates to CASSSAGAADEQYF.

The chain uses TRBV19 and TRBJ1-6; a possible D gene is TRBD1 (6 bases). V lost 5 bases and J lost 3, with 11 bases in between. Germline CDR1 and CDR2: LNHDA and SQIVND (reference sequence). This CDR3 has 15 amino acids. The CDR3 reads CASSAPGVYNSPLHF. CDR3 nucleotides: TGTGCCAGTAGTGCGCCAGGGGTCTATAATTCACCCCTCCACTTT.

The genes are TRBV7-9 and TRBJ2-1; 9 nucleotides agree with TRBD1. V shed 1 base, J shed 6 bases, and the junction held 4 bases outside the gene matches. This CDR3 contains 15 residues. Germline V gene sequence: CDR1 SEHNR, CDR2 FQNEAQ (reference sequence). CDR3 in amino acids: CASSLEGQGSNEQFF. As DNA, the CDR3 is TGTGCCAGCAGCTTAGAGGGACAGGGCTCCAATGAGCAGTTCTTC. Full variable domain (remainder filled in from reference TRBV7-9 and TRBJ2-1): DTGVSQNPRHKITKRGQNVTFRCDPISEHNRLYWYRQTLGQGPEFLTYFQNEAQLEKSRLLSDRFSAERPKGSFSTLEIQRTEQGDSAMYLCASSLEGQGSNEQFFGPGTRLTVL.

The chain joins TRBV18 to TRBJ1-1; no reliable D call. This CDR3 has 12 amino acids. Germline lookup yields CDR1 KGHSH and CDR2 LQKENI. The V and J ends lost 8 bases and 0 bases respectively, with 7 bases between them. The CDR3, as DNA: TGTGCCAGCGGGGAGGTGAACACTGAAGCTTTCTTT. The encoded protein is CASGEVNTEAFF.

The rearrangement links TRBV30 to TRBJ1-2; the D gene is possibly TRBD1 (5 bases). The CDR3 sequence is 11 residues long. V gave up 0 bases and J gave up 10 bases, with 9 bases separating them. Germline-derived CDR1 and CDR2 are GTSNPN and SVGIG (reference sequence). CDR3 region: CAWSVGGSYTF. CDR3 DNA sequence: TGTGCCTGGAGTGTGGGGGGGTCCTACACCTTC.

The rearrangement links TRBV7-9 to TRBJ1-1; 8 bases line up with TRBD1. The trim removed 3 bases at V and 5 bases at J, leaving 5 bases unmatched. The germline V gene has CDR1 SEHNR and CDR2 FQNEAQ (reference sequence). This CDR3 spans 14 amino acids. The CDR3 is CASSFETGVTEAFF. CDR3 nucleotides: TGTGCCAGCAGCTTCGAGACAGGGGTGACTGAAGCTTTCTTT.

DNA for the CDR3: TGCGCCAGCAGCTTGGACGAGGGTGGGCAAGAGACCCAGTACTTC. Its protein is CASSLDEGGQETQYF. This rearrangement joins TRBV5-1 to TRBJ2-5, with TRBD2 as a possible D gene (5 bases). Germline loops: CDR1 SGHRS, CDR2 YFSETQ. The CDR3 contains 15 residues. Trimming shortened V by 0 bases and J by 2 bases, and 11 bases separated the two germline ends.